This is a list of T cell receptor beta chains from one sample in a study of OX40 agonist ivuxolimab in advanced cancers. The table came from immunoSEQ multiplex PCR; TCRdb's copy has only in-frame clones and leaves some out. The profile shows 50,000 to 65,000 clones, roughly 89% of them singletons. The sequencing here drew on CD4+ or CD8+ T cells sorted from blood, taken in a trial of the OX40 agonist ivuxolimab. The source of these receptors is an adult with an advanced solid tumor such as melanoma, head and neck, liver or kidney cancer. Both conserved end residues are part of each CDR3. Fields, in order: V gene, clone size, J gene, D gene, CDR3 protein, CDR3 DNA. The D gene is left open where the match is weak. Rows give clone size only sometimes, using once, few, many, or a class for an expanded clone.

v_call: TRBV5-4
clone_size: NA
j_call: TRBJ2-5
d_call: NA
cdr3_aa: CASSLGGPLSETQYF
cdr3_nt: TGTGCCAGCAGCTTGGGGGGCCCTTTGTCGGAGACCCAGTACTTC

v_call: TRBV5-1
clone_size: once
j_call: TRBJ2-3
d_call: NA
cdr3_aa: CASSWGGTDTQYF
cdr3_nt: TGCGCCAGCAGCTGGGGAGGCACAGATACGCAGTATTTT

v_call: TRBV19
clone_size: NA
j_call: TRBJ1-5
d_call: TRBD1
cdr3_aa: CASRDRASNQPQHF
cdr3_nt: TGTGCCAGTAGAGACAGGGCCAGCAATCAGCCCCAGCATTTT

v_call: TRBV9
clone_size: NA
j_call: TRBJ2-4
d_call: TRBD2
cdr3_aa: CASGGGSSGSQNIQYF
cdr3_nt: TGTGCCAGCGGCGGGGGATCTAGCGGGAGTCAAAACATTCAGTACTTC

v_call: TRBV18
clone_size: NA
j_call: TRBJ2-1
d_call: NA
cdr3_aa: CASSPVGYNEQFF
cdr3_nt: TGTGCCAGCTCACCGGTGGGATACAATGAGCAGTTCTTC

v_call: TRBV18
clone_size: NA
j_call: TRBJ2-5
d_call: TRBD1
cdr3_aa: CASSYRGRETQYF
cdr3_nt: TGTGCCAGCTCATACAGGGGTCGGGAGACCCAGTACTTC

v_call: TRBV27
clone_size: NA
j_call: TRBJ2-1
d_call: TRBD2
cdr3_aa: CASTPSEAGAYNEQFF
cdr3_nt: TGTGCCAGCACCCCCTCGGAAGCGGGAGCCTACAATGAGCAGTTCTTC

v_call: TRBV19
clone_size: NA
j_call: TRBJ1-5
d_call: NA
cdr3_aa: CASSWGEWNQPQHF
cdr3_nt: TGTGCCAGTTCTTGGGGGGAATGGAATCAGCCCCAGCATTTT

v_call: TRBV2
clone_size: NA
j_call: TRBJ2-1
d_call: NA
cdr3_aa: CASSEAGPGHNEQFF
cdr3_nt: TGTGCCAGCAGTGAGGCGGGGCCGGGCCACAATGAGCAGTTCTTC

v_call: TRBV4-2
clone_size: NA
j_call: TRBJ2-1
d_call: TRBD2
cdr3_aa: CASSRGLAGGPAYNEQFF
cdr3_nt: TGTGCCAGCAGCCGGGGACTAGCGGGAGGGCCGGCCTACAATGAGCAGTTCTTC

v_call: TRBV2
clone_size: NA
j_call: TRBJ2-3
d_call: NA
cdr3_aa: CASSVVGTTDTQYF
cdr3_nt: TGTGCCAGCAGTGTTGTGGGAACCACAGATACGCAGTATTTT

v_call: TRBV28
clone_size: NA
j_call: TRBJ2-7
d_call: TRBD2
cdr3_aa: CASSLGGLADYEQYF
cdr3_nt: TGTGCCAGCAGTCTCGGGGGACTAGCGGACTACGAGCAGTACTTC

v_call: TRBV5-3
clone_size: NA
j_call: TRBJ1-5
d_call: TRBD1
cdr3_aa: CARSSTGRKPQHF
cdr3_nt: TGTGCCAGAAGCTCGACAGGGAGAAAGCCCCAGCATTTT

v_call: TRBV7-8
clone_size: NA
j_call: TRBJ1-2
d_call: NA
cdr3_aa: CASSLAGSYGYTF
cdr3_nt: TGTGCCAGCAGCTTAGCAGGGAGCTATGGCTACACCTTC

v_call: TRBV5-1
clone_size: NA
j_call: TRBJ2-5
d_call: NA
cdr3_aa: CASSFEAGGEETQYF
cdr3_nt: TGCGCCAGCAGCTTTGAGGCCGGGGGCGAAGAGACCCAGTACTTC

v_call: TRBV6-1
clone_size: NA
j_call: TRBJ1-5
d_call: NA
cdr3_aa: CASSRALGGTQPQHF
cdr3_nt: TGTGCCAGCAGTAGGGCCTTGGGGGGGACCCAGCCCCAGCATTTT

v_call: TRBV27
clone_size: NA
j_call: TRBJ2-1
d_call: TRBD2
cdr3_aa: CASSTNSGRGNEQFF
cdr3_nt: TGTGCCAGCAGTACCAATAGCGGGAGGGGCAATGAGCAGTTCTTC

v_call: TRBV5-4
clone_size: NA
j_call: TRBJ1-2
d_call: NA
cdr3_aa: CASSSRGRRYTF
cdr3_nt: TGTGCCAGCAGCTCCCGGGGCAGGCGATACACCTTC

v_call: TRBV29-1
clone_size: NA
j_call: TRBJ1-2
d_call: NA
cdr3_aa: CSVEDIAWYGYTF
cdr3_nt: TGCAGCGTTGAAGATATCGCGTGGTATGGCTACACCTTC

v_call: TRBV5-1
clone_size: NA
j_call: TRBJ2-7
d_call: NA
cdr3_aa: CASSRGPWDEQYF
cdr3_nt: TGCGCCAGCAGCCGGGGTCCCTGGGACGAGCAGTACTTC

v_call: TRBV19
clone_size: once
j_call: TRBJ2-1
d_call: TRBD2
cdr3_aa: CASSITAGADNEQFF
cdr3_nt: TGTGCCAGTAGTATAACCGCGGGAGCCGACAATGAGCAGTTCTTC

v_call: TRBV5-6
clone_size: NA
j_call: TRBJ2-2
d_call: NA
cdr3_aa: CASSPAWEVGLFF
cdr3_nt: TGTGCCAGCAGCCCAGCCTGGGAGGTAGGGCTGTTTTTT

v_call: TRBV19
clone_size: NA
j_call: TRBJ1-2
d_call: NA
cdr3_aa: CATPKSDRDYGYTF
cdr3_nt: TGTGCCACCCCTAAATCGGACAGAGACTATGGCTACACCTTC

v_call: TRBV5-1
clone_size: NA
j_call: TRBJ2-7
d_call: TRBD2
cdr3_aa: CASSRDYRTYEQYF
cdr3_nt: TGCGCCAGCAGCAGGGACTACCGTACCTACGAGCAGTACTTC

v_call: TRBV10-3
clone_size: NA
j_call: TRBJ2-1
d_call: TRBD2
cdr3_aa: CAISELSGRYNEQFF
cdr3_nt: TGTGCCATCAGTGAGCTTAGCGGGAGGTATAATGAGCAGTTCTTC

v_call: TRBV6-5
clone_size: few
j_call: TRBJ2-7
d_call: TRBD1
cdr3_aa: CASSRQGPSYEQYF
cdr3_nt: TGTGCCAGCAGCCGACAGGGACCCTCCTACGAGCAGTACTTC

v_call: TRBV19
clone_size: NA
j_call: TRBJ1-2
d_call: NA
cdr3_aa: CASSIDRRSYGYTF
cdr3_nt: TGTGCCAGTAGTATAGATCGGCGTAGCTATGGCTACACCTTC